This T cell receptor beta chain was found in a study of cytomegalovirus exposure and HLA in healthy donors (TCRdb year 2017). Background on the whole study: An earlier analysis of 587 of the donors reported 276 Gb of sequence data and 117 million unique TCR beta sequences obtained from around 170 million T cells. An early release that covered some 630 HLA-typed donors contained about 300 gigabases of sequencing data and about 93 million unique TCR sequences. The genetic ancestry cluster associated with self-reported Caucasian donors included 81% of the 350 to 500 genotyped donors. The study was designed to test whether signatures of past pathogen exposure could be identified by cataloging public T cell receptors. The T cell repertoires of 666 subjects were profiled by immunosequencing and related to cytomegalovirus serostatus. Besides the first cohort of under 700 subjects, a separate validation cohort made up of roughly 130 different subjects was used. To predict cytomegalovirus infection status, the study brought together high-throughput TCR immunosequencing, statistical association of individual TCRs with disease status, and machine learning. In a later analysis, previously published TCR beta repertoires from 600 to 850 donors were re-analyzed and high-resolution HLA genotyping was added so that TCR occurrence patterns could be studied. In the later analysis, no new phenotypic data were used to find candidate immune exposures; instead, reliance was placed on TCR beta sequences and their occurrence across donors. An earlier analysis of several hundred of the donors used high-throughput TCR beta sequencing to judge whether each TCR beta V gene segment behaved as functional or pseudogenic. Alongside the repertoire data, information on donor age, sex, ethnicity and CMV serostatus was compiled. A later genetic analysis took genome-wide SNP genotypes for about three fifths of the roughly 700 donors and used that subset as a discovery cohort. Every repertoire in the discovery cohort had been generated on one and the same sequencing platform. Both class I and class II loci were covered by HLA typing, at four-digit resolution. The number of donors typed differed by locus, with about 629-630 for A, B, C, DRB1 and DQB1, around 500 for DQA1, some 570 for DPA1, and 472 for DPB1. A handful of DR-DQ haplotypes were handled as single units for association and clustering because linkage in the cohort was strong. On average, 235,054 unique TCR beta nucleotide sequences were sequenced per donor among a few hundred genotyped donors of the cohort, with 15% to 20% of those sequences being non-productive. Study-level results and caveats: The classifier was reported to diagnose cytomegalovirus status with high specificity and sensitivity in both the original and validation cohorts. Compared with equally common non-associated chains, HLA-associated TCR beta chains in a later analysis were more clonally expanded and had lower generation probabilities. A total of some 180 TCR beta chains were listed by the study as associated with cytomegalovirus. Because HLA typing was missing for some donors at each locus, association tests included only the typed subset. Most CMV-associated TCR beta chains appeared to be HLA-restricted in a later analysis, and the HLA associations seemed to be driven largely by CMV exposure. Correlated functional status among segregating V segments might reflect linkage disequilibrium, but an unknown experimental factor could not be ruled out. The cohort was sequenced for TCR beta chains only, and without alpha or paired-chain data the features that could be detected were limited. A further reported finding was that TCR beta sequences accurately predicted the HLA-A and HLA-B alleles for most subjects in the first cohort. Presence/absence analyses assumed roughly uniform sequencing depth across donors, an assumption that may not hold. In vitro tests confirmed that a few of the cytomegalovirus-associated TCR beta chains recognize cytomegalovirus antigens. CMV serostatus was the only immune exposure information available for the cohort. Broadly in line with IMGT annotations, most TCR beta V segments showed up in productive rearrangements about 90% or about 30% of the time in an earlier analysis of approximately 640 of the donors. While some public TCRs were present in many individuals, most TCR sequences turned up only very rarely across donors. Several of the top co-occurrence clusters appeared to be linked to parvovirus B19, influenza, CMV and Epstein-Barr virus, according to a later analysis. According to the authors, the approach could potentially be generalized to other disease states and immunological phenotypes. Because the 87-base-pair reads could not distinguish some IMGT-functional V segments, including TRBV6-2 and TRBV6-3, those segments were excluded. Because counts were too low, about 18 rarely observed V segments, including chromosome 9 orphons, were left out of the earlier analysis of 587 of the donors. Compared with the roughly 670-donor mean, donors in an Asian-associated ancestry cluster had fewer N-insertions in productive TCRs, according to a later genetic analysis. A later analysis found that TCR association rates varied across HLA loci, with DRB1 alleles showing the most associated TCRs and HLA-C alleles the fewest. A cluster of highly shared sequence variants was judged likely to be a technical artifact of the sequencing pipeline. At a false discovery rate of 0.05, a later analysis linked under 20,000 TCR beta sequences to specific HLA alleles. When HLA alleles, especially DR and DQ, strongly co-occurred, attributing TCR associations to individual alleles was difficult. In a later genetic analysis, a missense DCLRE1C variant was associated with V-gene and J-gene trimming of TCR beta chains, and the association was replicated in an independent cohort.

The cohort comprised around 690 healthy bone marrow donors. At the time of sampling, all cohort members were nominally healthy, though unrecorded immune exposures were likely present. The donor tested CMV seropositive and was one of the 289 seropositive cohort members. A peripheral blood sample was provided by each donor, and peripheral blood mononuclear cells were used for TCR beta sequencing. The Qiagen DNeasy Blood Extraction Kit was used to extract genomic DNA from the blood cell samples. V and J lose 3 bases and 4 bases, and a span of 12 bases separates them. The germline V gene gives CDR1 as SGHTA and CDR2 as FQGNSA. The CDR3 sequence holds 15 residues, the cysteine and phenylalanine included. CDR3 DNA only is kept here, 45 bases in frame from base 1. Concerning this clone: What this receptor recognizes is not known. Base qualities are not provided; no much larger clone lies one nucleotide away.

Library generation was performed with the immunoSEQ multiplex PCR assay. The multiplex PCR relied on a mix of 60 forward primers for TCR Vbeta segments and 13 reverse primers for TCR Jbeta segments. The CDR3 region of rearranged TCR beta genes was amplified from genomic DNA by a multiplex PCR assay. Amplified TCR beta libraries were sequenced as 87-base-pair reads on the Illumina HiSeq System. Per the original workflow: Across the 670 or so repertoires, a later analysis counted 78 million or so unique TCR beta chains, 8.5 million to 12 million of which were shared by at least two donors. Raw reads were error-corrected and collapsed into unique sequences with a nearest-neighbor algorithm that merged closely related sequences to remove PCR and sequencing errors. To assign V, D and J gene segments, CDR3 sequences were aligned to IMGT reference sequences. Each retained sequence needed at least a six-nucleotide match to both a V gene segment and a J gene segment. A rearrangement counted as productive if the CDR3 had no stop codons and remained in frame with V and J, and every other rearrangement counted as non-productive. CDR3 was defined according to IMGT convention as the region running from the second conserved V-encoded cysteine to the conserved J-encoded phenylalanine. In an earlier analysis of approximately 590 of the donors, sequences lacking an unambiguous match to a single V gene segment were excluded. In an earlier analysis of roughly 500 of the donors, V segments were called functional above 56.7% productive rearrangements and were called segregating when the between-donor standard deviation exceeded 5%. A statistical classification framework was developed to diagnose cytomegalovirus status using the catalog of TCR beta chain sequences. In a later analysis, TCR nucleotide sequences were compared against IMGT/GENE-DB human TR gene sequences so that V and J genes could be assigned. A later analysis assigned CDR3 sequences and most-parsimonious VDJ recombination scenarios with the TCRdist pipeline. In a later analysis, every TCR beta chain was defined by the combination of its CDR3 amino acid sequence and its V-gene family, and reads without a unique V-gene family were dropped. To address suspected cross-contamination and a sequencing artifact, a later analysis removed around 600 highly shared, low-generation-probability nucleotide sequences. For each public chain, a later analysis derived a clonal expansion index from normalized ranks of inferred template counts within each repertoire. In a later analysis, generation probabilities were computed using a VDJ recombination model fitted to out-of-frame rearrangements, and the results were checked against IGoR. In a later analysis, TCR-TCR, TCR-HLA and TCR-CMV co-occurrence was scored with hypergeometric tests, and a repertoire-size bias correction was applied to TCR pairs. In a later analysis, false discovery rates were estimated by permuting HLA or CMV assignments 20 times. In a later analysis, co-occurring TCRs were grouped using DBSCAN, with TCRdist sequence similarity added in when clustering inside HLA-allele-positive subsets. For co-occurrence clustering, repertoires with fewer than 30,000 or more than 120,000 public chains were excluded, along with a handful of repertoires with anomalous nucleotide sharing. TCRdb took this table from immuneACCESS and kept in-frame rearrangements with V and J called. Such tables lack part of the clones; where checked against another copy, unresolved V genes explain under half of the gap, and the rest is unexplained. D and trimming come from the DNA, and the V and J calls and clone size come from that table. For this sample the table gives around 88,000 clones, of which 60% to 80% were detected only once. The ten largest account for about 7% of the sample.

The chain couples TRBV7-2 to TRBJ2-2; tentative D gene TRBD2, with 5 bases matching. This receptor was identified in a middle-aged man in good health and CMV-seropositive. Sequenced: PBMCs. At the DNA level, the sequence is TGTGCCAGCAGCTTTGCTAGCTACTCCACCGGGGAGCTGTTTTTT. This encodes CASSFASYSTGELFF.